This TCR beta chain comes out of a study of T-cell reconstitution after alpha-beta-depleted transplantation in children. The library targeted TCRbeta and was prepared with unique molecular identifiers. TCRdb ran MiXCR on the PCR reads and lists one entry per CDR3 protein. The data show around 190,000 distinct CDR3 sequences, with around 7% seen just once and approximately 6% held by the top ten. Study-wide results and limits: From surviving recipient T cells and thymic progenitors came the high day-60 TCRbeta diversity observed in some patients. After one year, T-cell counts and TCRbeta diversity mostly came from new T cells. Reportedly, only several hundred clones from non-depleted graft cells drove alpha-beta T-cell counts at about two months.

This clonotype was observed a few times. The antigen remains unidentified. There are 16 residues in the CDR3. Germline V gives CDR1 MNHEY, CDR2 SMNVEV (reference sequence). The trim removed 5 bases at V and 4 bases at J, leaving 8 bases unmatched. The chain carries TRBV27 and TRBJ2-2, with 9 bases lining up with TRBD2. The sequenced sample was PBMCs, obtained before TCRalphabeta/CD19-depleted stem cell transplant. This TCR was sampled from a boy aged 2 to 9 with acute lymphoblastic leukemia, due to receive a stem cell transplant. CDR3 residues: CASSETSGRITGELFF. CDR3 nucleotides: TGTGCCAGCAGTGAGACTAGCGGCCGAATCACCGGGGAGCTGTTTTTT.